Below, one T cell receptor beta chain is given with its context. Antigen specificity is unknown. From the 5' RACE reads, TCRdb called clonotypes with MiXCR, one entry per CDR3 protein. Of about 200,000 distinct CDR3 sequences in the sample, more than 5.5% were seen once. This sample was included in a study of CD8 T cells in ankylosing spondylitis. General study points: Disease-linked clones proved CD8+ and comparatively uncommon in peripheral blood. As reported, disease-linked clones showed significant enrichment in matched ankylosing spondylitis synovial fluid. Characteristic, it appeared, of ankylosing spondylitis blood was a TCR beta motif of about eight highly homologous variants.

With 5 bases removed from V and 11 bases from J, the gap between germline ends came to 11 bases. From germline, CDR1 is LGHNA and CDR2 YNFKEQ. The CDR3 extends over 11 amino acids. The J gene is TRBJ2-3, the V gene TRBV4-2; D possibly matches TRBD1 or TRBD2 (5 bases each). This TCR was sampled from a male donor with ankylosing spondylitis. What was sequenced was blood, either unsorted or a sorted T cell fraction (not recorded which). CDR3 DNA: TGTGCCAGCAGCGAGGGACCAAAGCAGTATTTT. Encoded protein: CASSEGPKQYF.